The rows below give T cell receptor beta chains drawn from one sample of a study of OX40 agonist ivuxolimab in advanced cancers. The method was immunoSEQ multiplex PCR; TCRdb's version includes in-frame clones alone and lacks a portion of them. In the table there are 77,000 or so clones, approximately 92% of which are singletons. Specimen: CD4+ or CD8+ T cells sorted from blood, collected in a trial of the OX40 agonist ivuxolimab. The receptor source for this set is an adult with an advanced solid tumor such as melanoma, head and neck, liver or kidney cancer. CDR3s include the opening cysteine and the closing phenylalanine or tryptophan. A D gene is named only where the DNA matches it firmly. Expanded clones get a size class; other rows say once, few or many, or leave the size out.

>TRBJ2-1|TRBV5-5|NA|NA
CASSLSDNEQFF
TGTGCCAGCAGCTTGAGTGACAATGAGCAGTTCTTC
>TRBJ2-2|TRBV7-8|NA|TRBD2
CASSFGLAGGPRTGELFF
TGTGCCAGCAGCTTTGGGCTAGCGGGGGGGCCAAGGACCGGGGAGCTGTTTTTT
>TRBJ2-5|TRBV28|NA|TRBD2
CASSSGTSGGASETQYF
TGTGCCAGCAGTTCCGGGACTAGCGGGGGGGCCAGTGAGACCCAGTACTTC
>TRBJ1-1|TRBV7-8|NA|NA
CASSPTTGNLEAFF
TGTGCCAGCAGCCCGACTACAGGGAACCTTGAAGCTTTCTTT
>TRBJ1-2|TRBV4-1|NA|TRBD1
CASSQIMGQNYGYTF
TGCGCCAGCAGCCAAATAATGGGACAGAACTATGGCTACACCTTC
>TRBJ2-7|TRBV9|NA|NA
CASSVGGVAYEQYF
TGTGCCAGCAGCGTAGGTGGGGTCGCCTACGAGCAGTACTTC
>TRBJ2-7|TRBV25-1|NA|NA
CASSDVGEQYF
TGTGCCAGCAGTGATGTAGGAGAGCAGTACTTC
>TRBJ1-2|TRBV29-1|NA|TRBD1
CSVEDRDRGLGYGYTF
TGCAGCGTTGAAGATCGGGACAGGGGGCTCGGCTATGGCTACACCTTC
>TRBJ2-7|TRBV5-6|few|NA
CASSFYVGGLIYEQYF
TGTGCCAGCAGCTTTTACGTGGGGGGCCTTATCTACGAGCAGTACTTC
>TRBJ2-1|TRBV11-3|NA|TRBD1
CASSLGTGNEQFF
TGTGCCAGCAGCTTAGGGACAGGCAATGAGCAGTTCTTC
>TRBJ2-7|TRBV27|NA|TRBD2
CASSFLIAGGIYEQYF
TGTGCCAGCAGTTTTCTTATAGCGGGGGGCATCTACGAGCAGTACTTC
>TRBJ1-1|TRBV6-4|NA|NA
CASREGTEAFF
TGTGCCAGCAGGGAGGGGACTGAAGCTTTCTTT
>TRBJ2-7|TRBV19|NA|NA
CASSGGRGSYEQYF
TGTGCCAGTAGTGGGGGCAGGGGATCCTACGAGCAGTACTTC
>TRBJ1-2|TRBV5-4|NA|NA
CASSSHRRGYGYTF
TGTGCCAGCAGCTCCCATCGGAGGGGCTATGGCTACACCTTC
>TRBJ2-3|TRBV9|NA|NA
CASSVGDITDTQYF
TGTGCCAGCAGCGTAGGCGATATAACAGATACGCAGTATTTT
>TRBJ2-3|TRBV13|NA|NA
CASSYWDVTDTQYF
TGTGCCAGCAGCTACTGGGACGTCACAGATACGCAGTATTTT
>TRBJ2-7|TRBV5-6|NA|NA
CASSFRVLDEQYF
TGTGCCAGCAGCTTTAGGGTCTTGGACGAGCAGTACTTC
>TRBJ2-2|TRBV7-9|NA|TRBD2
CASSSTNPGLAASGKLFF
TGTGCCAGCAGTTCTACCAACCCGGGACTAGCGGCCTCGGGGAAGCTGTTTTTT
>TRBJ1-4|TRBV10-3|NA|TRBD1
CAISDRAGGATNEKLFF
TGTGCCATCAGTGATCGGGCAGGGGGCGCGACTAATGAAAAACTGTTTTTT
>TRBJ2-2|TRBV5-5|NA|NA
CASSRIPLSGGISDTGELFF
TGTGCCAGCAGCCGAATACCCCTATCTGGGGGGATATCGGACACCGGGGAGCTGTTTTTT
>TRBJ2-1|TRBV2|NA|TRBD2
CASSAWDPGLAGGLEQFF
TGTGCCAGCAGCGCCTGGGACCCAGGACTAGCGGGGGGCCTTGAGCAGTTCTTC
>TRBJ1-2|TRBV29-1|NA|TRBD1
CSVDGRDRGPGGYTF
TGCAGCGTGGACGGGAGGGACAGGGGGCCTGGTGGCTACACCTTC
>TRBJ1-5|TRBV5-6|NA|NA
CASSLGRAGNNQPQHF
TGTGCCAGCAGCTTGGGGAGGGCAGGAAACAATCAGCCCCAGCATTTT
>TRBJ2-1|TRBV27|NA|NA
CASSYIGGNEQFF
TGTGCCAGCAGCTATATTGGGGGGAATGAGCAGTTCTTC
>TRBJ2-7|TRBV6-1|NA|TRBD2
CASSALGLAGLYEQYF
TGTGCCAGCAGTGCCCTGGGACTAGCGGGATTATACGAGCAGTACTTC
>TRBJ1-1|TRBV9|NA|NA
CASSPGLRGTEAFF
TGTGCCAGCAGCCCGGGCCTCCGGGGGACTGAAGCTTTCTTT
>TRBJ1-2|TRBV19|medium-sized|TRBD1
CASSTSGQGNSGYTF
TGTGCCAGTAGTACCTCGGGACAGGGGAATAGTGGCTACACCTTC
>TRBJ2-7|TRBV5-1|NA|NA
CASSLDSPTYEQYF
TGCGCCAGCAGCTTGGACAGCCCAACCTACGAGCAGTACTTC